This TCR beta chain is drawn from a study of T cell changes during pregnancy in multiple sclerosis. Germline V gene data show CDR1 as SNHLY and CDR2 as FYNNEI. Trimming took 6 bases from V and 6 from J; bases not matched to a gene: 6. This CDR3 has 16 residues. Produced via immunoSEQ multiplex PCR; TCRdb's table is partial and in-frame only. The sample consists of fewer than 60,000 clones, about 90% of them appearing once. This TCR derives from a female donor with multiple sclerosis, enrolled in a pregnancy study. The specimen was CD8+ T cells from peripheral blood mononuclear cells, collected after pregnancy. The chain joins TRBV2 to TRBJ2-2; 14 nucleotides agree with TRBD2. The CDR3: CASRTSGGAPAGELFF. For the CDR3, the DNA is TGTGCCAGCAGGACTAGCGGGGGGGCACCGGCCGGGGAGCTGTTTTTT.